This T cell receptor (beta chain) was identified in a study of blood T cell repertoires in COVID-19. Overall study context: Sites in the United States, Italy and Spain provided acute and convalescent COVID-19 samples. PBMCs, B-cell-depleted T cells, or T cells were the source of the cDNA or gDNA that made up the material.

How the authors handled the data: Researchers report that nucleated cell counts were estimated from reference gene primer amplification. Clones were read by immunoSEQ multiplex PCR, and TCRdb kept only the in-frame ones, dropping some. V and J calls plus clone size are reproduced from that table; the DNA served to infer D and trimming. The table lists some 42,000 clones, around nine tenths of them singletons. The receptor's source is a human donor in a cohort sampled during active COVID-19. Input material: peripheral blood.

This chain's CDR3 is CASSLNRGANYGYTF. The CDR3 nucleotides are TGCGCCAGCAGCTTAAACAGGGGAGCTAACTATGGCTACACCTTC. V usage is TRBV5-1 and J usage is TRBJ1-2; 7 bases are shared with TRBD1. This CDR3 contains 15 residues. The junction had 4 bases not matched to a gene; V was cut back by 2 bases and J by 0 bases. Per the germline V gene, CDR1 is SGHRS and CDR2 is YFSETQ.